This T cell receptor (beta chain) was captured by sequencing in a study of lymphopenia after photon versus proton radiotherapy. V was cut by 5 bases and J by 1 base, with 12 bases left in between. This CDR3 is built from 14 residues. Per the germline V gene, CDR1 is MNHEY and CDR2 is SVGAGI. This clone was counted only a few times. What it binds is unknown. Study observations and caveats: Relative stability marked proton patients; photon patients lost diversity and naive cells. Post-nadir diversity loss with photons came from oligoclonal expansion, particularly CD8+ Temra cells. In patients who died, overall survival fell as post-nadir TCR diversity dropped more. Survival link was tested only in deceased patients; proton benefit remains a possibility.

Using immunoSEQ multiplex PCR, the repertoire was profiled, and TCRdb retains in-frame clones only, with some absent. The sample has 70,000 to 95,000 clones, about 83% seen once. The sequencing used peripheral blood, collected from a patient treated with proton-based radiotherapy. This clonotype was sampled from a man between 60 and 75 years old with pancreatic cancer. The rearrangement joins TRBV6-5 to TRBJ2-7, with no clear D. The CDR3 loop reads CASSPGDGSYEQYF. CDR3 sequence (DNA): TGTGCCAGCAGTCCCGGTGATGGGTCCTACGAGCAGTACTTC.